Listed below are T cell receptor beta chains from one sample, sequenced in a study of T cells in Graves' hyperthyroidism and ophthalmopathy. In TCRdb, the multiplex PCR reads were re-called with MiXCR into one record per CDR3 protein. The table shows 340,000 or so distinct CDR3 sequences, with over 15% occurring only once. Material: blood. Source of these receptors: a man aged 25-40 years with Graves' hyperthyroidism. Both conserved end residues are part of each CDR3. The D gene is left open where the match is weak. Clone sizes are given selectively: once, few, many, or a class where the clone is expanded.

d_gene	abundance	v_gene	j_gene	CDR3aa
-	many	TRBV5-1	TRBJ2-7	CASSLAPGYEQYF
TRBD2	many	TRBV12-3/TRBV12-4	TRBJ2-1	CASSPRLAGGNNEQFF
TRBD1	-	TRBV11-2	TRBJ1-4	CASSPNQGATNEKLFF
-	many	TRBV6-1	TRBJ2-7	CASSRGAPSYEQYF
TRBD1	-	TRBV7-9	TRBJ2-2	CASSSPGQVMSGELFF
TRBD1	few	TRBV6-1	TRBJ2-2	CASFDRAIAGELFF
-	many	TRBV19	TRBJ2-3	CATSGQGADTQYF
TRBD1	few	TRBV5-5	TRBJ1-3	CASSKGASGNTIYF
-	many	TRBV10-3	TRBJ2-3	CAISESNGSTDTQYF
TRBD1	many	TRBV2	TRBJ2-7	CASSSDRERSYEQYF
TRBD1	-	TRBV19	TRBJ1-3	CASSPETGDGNTIYF
-	few	TRBV20-1	TRBJ1-1	CRGGENTEAFF
TRBD2	few	TRBV5-5	TRBJ2-3	CASSTGTSPSDTQYF
TRBD2	-	TRBV20-1	TRBJ2-1	CSAGTSAIIYNEQFF
TRBD1	-	TRBV12-3/TRBV12-4	TRBJ2-6	CASSQGWGQGAFGANVLTF
-	many	TRBV11-1	TRBJ2-4	CASSLALGSLAKNIQYF
-	-	TRBV6-1	TRBJ2-1	CATTSPVRPYNEQFF
TRBD2	many	TRBV30	TRBJ2-1	CAWSVIAGGWDEQFF
TRBD1	-	TRBV30	TRBJ2-1	CAWSVGQGADEQFF
-	many	TRBV30	TRBJ1-5	CAWSEGETGLDQPQHF
-	-	TRBV15	TRBJ2-5	CATQRTKQETQYF
-	-	TRBV20-1	TRBJ1-1	CSARRVGGIMNTKAFF
-	many	TRBV16	TRBJ1-2	CASSPPGPLNYGYTF
-	many	TRBV5-1	TRBJ2-5	CASSLAGREQETQYF
-	-	TRBV20-1	TRBJ1-6	CSAMDSPNSPLHF
-	few	TRBV6-1	TRBJ1-5	CASSEGGVYSNQPQHF